This T cell receptor (beta chain) was profiled in a study of blood T cell repertoires in COVID-19. Looking at the study overall: Whether acute or convalescent, the COVID-19 samples came from the United States, Italy and Spain. The cDNA or gDNA used as material had been derived from T cells, B-cell-depleted T cells, or PBMCs.

In the original processing: Amplification with reference gene primers provided the estimates of nucleated cell counts. Some clones are missing from TCRdb's copy, which holds only in-frame ones; the method was immunoSEQ multiplex PCR. From that table come the V and J calls and clone size; the DNA was used to work out D and trimming. This table has some 200,000 clones, 75% to 95% appearing once. The CDR3 loop spans 16 amino acids. The V segment lost 5 bases and the J segment 8 bases; nucleotides outside the gene matches: 14. Germline CDR1 and CDR2: SGHVS and FQNEAQ. Sequencing used peripheral blood. This chain connects TRBV7-8 to TRBJ1-4; 7 bases are a match to TRBD1. The clonotype was recovered from a man in his forties or fifties with acute or convalescent COVID-19. Here the CDR3 reads CASSLTGDKGGEKLFF. CDR3 nucleotide sequence: TGTGCCAGCAGCCTAACAGGGGACAAGGGTGGGGAAAAACTGTTTTTT.